This is a list of T cell receptor beta chains from one sample in a study of blood T cells in healthy people across ages. TCRdb re-derived calls from the 5' RACE reads in MiXCR, one entry per CDR3 protein. The repertoire has just over 1 million distinct CDR3 sequences, under 45% of them found once; the top ten carry over 15%. Sequenced input: blood. The origin of the receptors is an older woman in good health. CDR3s include the opening cysteine and the closing phenylalanine or tryptophan. Fields, in order: clone size, J gene, V gene, D gene, CDR3 protein, CDR3 DNA. The D gene is left open where the match is weak. Expanded clones get a size class; other rows say once, few or many, or leave the size out.

size: many; J: TRBJ2-1; V: TRBV18; D: TRBD2; CDR3: CASSPPTSGGGNEQFF; DNA: TGTGCCAGCTCACCCCCGACTAGCGGGGGCGGAAATGAGCAGTTCTTC
size: -; J: TRBJ2-3; V: TRBV5-1; D: TRBD2; CDR3: CASSTGLAGGDETDTQYF; DNA: TGCGCCAGCAGCACCGGACTAGCGGGAGGCGATGAGACAGATACGCAGTATTTT
size: -; J: TRBJ1-2; V: TRBV12-3/TRBV12-4; D: TRBD1; CDR3: CASSHTGESYGYTF; DNA: TGTGCCAGCAGCCATACAGGGGAATCGTATGGCTACACCTTC
size: few; J: TRBJ2-3; V: TRBV4-1; D: -; CDR3: CASSQVGIRDTQYF; DNA: TGCGCCAGCAGCCAAGTAGGGATCAGAGATACGCAGTATTTT
size: -; J: TRBJ2-5; V: TRBV5-6; D: TRBD1; CDR3: CASSHVKGQKKTQYF; DNA: TGTGCCAGCAGCCACGTCAAGGGACAGAAAAAGACCCAGTACTTC
size: -; J: TRBJ2-7; V: TRBV4-1; D: TRBD2; CDR3: CASSQSPGTTTYEQYF; DNA: TGCGCCAGCAGCCAATCACCCGGGACTACAACCTACGAGCAGTACTTC
size: few; J: TRBJ2-5; V: TRBV20-1; D: -; CDR3: CSAESRGGTQYF; DNA: TGCAGTGCAGAATCTAGGGGGGGGACCCAGTACTTC
size: -; J: TRBJ2-7; V: TRBV3-1; D: -; CDR3: CASSRQTRTYEQYF; DNA: TGTGCCAGCAGCCGCCAAACCCGAACCTACGAGCAGTACTTC
size: -; J: TRBJ2-1; V: TRBV7-9; D: TRBD2; CDR3: CASSLLTGGYNEQFF; DNA: TGTGCCAGCAGCTTATTAACGGGAGGGTACAATGAGCAGTTCTTC
size: once; J: TRBJ2-5; V: TRBV9; D: -; CDR3: CASSLGMAQETQYF; DNA: TGTGCCAGCAGCCTAGGGATGGCACAAGAGACCCAGTACTTC
size: few; J: TRBJ2-7; V: TRBV29-1; D: -; CDR3: CSSRSGPSSYEQYF; DNA: TGCAGCTCTCGCAGCGGGCCGAGCTCCTACGAGCAGTACTTC
size: -; J: TRBJ2-6; V: TRBV4-2; D: -; CDR3: CASSQDGGSSGANVLTF; DNA: TGTGCCAGCAGCCAAGATGGAGGGAGCTCTGGGGCCAACGTCCTGACTTTC
size: -; J: TRBJ1-4; V: TRBV10-3; D: -; CDR3: CAISGGLNEKLFF; DNA: TGTGCCATCAGTGGGGGGTTAAATGAAAAACTGTTTTTT
size: once; J: TRBJ2-5; V: TRBV2; D: -; CDR3: CASSEPGDLKETQYF; DNA: TGTGCCAGCAGTGAGCCCGGGGACCTAAAAGAGACCCAGTACTTC
size: -; J: TRBJ2-7; V: TRBV20-1; D: TRBD2; CDR3: CSALSGSEGEQYF; DNA: TGCAGTGCCCTTAGCGGGAGTGAAGGCGAGCAGTACTTC
size: few; J: TRBJ2-2; V: TRBV2; D: TRBD2; CDR3: CASRFSREAGELFF; DNA: TGTGCCAGCCGCTTCTCTCGGGAGGCCGGGGAGCTGTTTTTT
size: few; J: TRBJ2-3; V: TRBV29-1; D: TRBD2; CDR3: CSVVGGTREGEDTQYF; DNA: TGCAGCGTTGTAGGAGGGACTAGAGAGGGGGAAGATACGCAGTATTTT
size: -; J: TRBJ2-1; V: TRBV10-3; D: TRBD2; CDR3: CAIGSGKTNEQFF; DNA: TGTGCCATCGGGAGCGGGAAGACCAATGAGCAGTTCTTC
size: -; J: TRBJ1-5; V: TRBV20-1; D: -; CDR3: CSASGHNQPQHF; DNA: TGCAGTGCTTCAGGGCACAATCAGCCCCAGCATTTT
size: -; J: TRBJ1-5; V: TRBV28; D: TRBD1; CDR3: CASSFGQGRVQPQHF; DNA: TGTGCCAGCAGTTTCGGACAGGGTCGGGTACAGCCCCAGCATTTT
size: few; J: TRBJ2-7; V: TRBV6-2/TRBV6-3; D: -; CDR3: CASTEVGGYEQYF; DNA: TGTGCCAGCACCGAAGTGGGGGGTTACGAGCAGTACTTC
size: -; J: TRBJ2-1; V: TRBV20-1; D: TRBD1; CDR3: CSAWDRGDYSEQFF; DNA: TGCAGTGCTTGGGACAGGGGAGACTACAGTGAGCAGTTCTTC
size: few; J: TRBJ1-1; V: TRBV11-2; D: -; CDR3: CASSLVGEAFF; DNA: TGTGCCAGCAGCTTAGTTGGCGAAGCTTTCTTT
size: many; J: TRBJ2-7; V: TRBV20-1; D: -; CDR3: CSATGAPNNVYEQYF; DNA: TGCAGTGCTACGGGGGCTCCGAACAATGTGTACGAGCAGTACTTC
size: -; J: TRBJ1-2; V: TRBV20-1; D: -; CDR3: CSARYTGADHGYTF; DNA: TGCAGTGCTAGATATACGGGGGCGGACCATGGCTACACCTTC
size: few; J: TRBJ1-1; V: TRBV4-1; D: -; CDR3: CASSQARSPPTEAFF; DNA: TGCGCCAGCAGCCAAGCTAGGTCTCCTCCTACTGAAGCTTTCTTT
size: -; J: TRBJ2-3; V: TRBV4-2; D: -; CDR3: CASSQDQSRGGTQYF; DNA: TGTGCCAGCAGCCAAGACCAAAGTCGCGGTGGTACGCAGTATTTT
size: -; J: TRBJ2-5; V: TRBV15; D: -; CDR3: CATSRDRRTQYF; DNA: TGTGCCACCAGCAGAGATCGGAGGACCCAGTACTTC
size: many; J: TRBJ2-1; V: TRBV20-1; D: TRBD2; CDR3: CSARRGLRSGDSYNEQFF; DNA: TGCAGTGCTAGAAGGGGACTAAGGTCGGGCGACTCCTACAATGAGCAGTTCTTC
size: -; J: TRBJ1-1; V: TRBV27; D: TRBD1; CDR3: CASRRTGGSNTEAFF; DNA: TGTGCCAGCAGGAGGACAGGAGGCTCGAACACTGAAGCTTTCTTT
size: few; J: TRBJ2-1; V: TRBV6-5; D: -; CDR3: CASSLRQFSYNEQFF; DNA: TGTGCCAGCAGCCTACGCCAGTTCTCCTACAATGAGCAGTTCTTC
size: -; J: TRBJ2-1; V: TRBV6-5; D: TRBD2; CDR3: CASTGTSGNYYNEQFF; DNA: TGTGCCAGCACTGGGACTAGCGGGAATTACTACAATGAGCAGTTCTTC
size: -; J: TRBJ2-1; V: TRBV29-1; D: -; CDR3: CSMDQNYNEQFF; DNA: TGCAGCATGGACCAGAATTACAATGAGCAGTTCTTC
size: -; J: TRBJ2-3; V: TRBV10-3; D: -; CDR3: CAISETGPYSTDTQYF; DNA: TGTGCCATCAGTGAGACAGGCCCCTATAGCACAGATACGCAGTATTTT
size: -; J: TRBJ2-5; V: TRBV3-1; D: -; CDR3: CASSQDGGGTGVGETQYF; DNA: TGTGCCAGCAGCCAAGATGGGGGAGGGACAGGAGTAGGAGAGACCCAGTACTTC
size: -; J: TRBJ1-2; V: TRBV7-8; D: -; CDR3: CASSQSGGQGGNGYTF; DNA: TGTGCCAGCAGCCAGTCGGGCGGGCAGGGTGGCAATGGCTACACCTTC
size: few; J: TRBJ2-1; V: TRBV20-1; D: -; CDR3: CSARERSSYNEQFF; DNA: TGCAGTGCTAGGGAGCGGAGCTCCTACAATGAGCAGTTCTTC
size: few; J: TRBJ1-4; V: TRBV27; D: TRBD1; CDR3: CASSSIWTGRNEKLFF; DNA: TGTGCCAGCAGTTCAATCTGGACAGGGAGGAATGAAAAACTGTTTTTT
size: -; J: TRBJ2-7; V: TRBV30; D: -; CDR3: CAWSVRPVLQEIYEQYF; DNA: TGTGCCTGGAGTGTAAGGCCGGTTTTACAGGAAATCTACGAGCAGTACTTC
size: -; J: TRBJ2-1; V: TRBV5-1; D: -; CDR3: CASSLRLGNEQFF; DNA: TGCGCCAGCAGCTTGCGACTGGGCAATGAGCAGTTCTTC